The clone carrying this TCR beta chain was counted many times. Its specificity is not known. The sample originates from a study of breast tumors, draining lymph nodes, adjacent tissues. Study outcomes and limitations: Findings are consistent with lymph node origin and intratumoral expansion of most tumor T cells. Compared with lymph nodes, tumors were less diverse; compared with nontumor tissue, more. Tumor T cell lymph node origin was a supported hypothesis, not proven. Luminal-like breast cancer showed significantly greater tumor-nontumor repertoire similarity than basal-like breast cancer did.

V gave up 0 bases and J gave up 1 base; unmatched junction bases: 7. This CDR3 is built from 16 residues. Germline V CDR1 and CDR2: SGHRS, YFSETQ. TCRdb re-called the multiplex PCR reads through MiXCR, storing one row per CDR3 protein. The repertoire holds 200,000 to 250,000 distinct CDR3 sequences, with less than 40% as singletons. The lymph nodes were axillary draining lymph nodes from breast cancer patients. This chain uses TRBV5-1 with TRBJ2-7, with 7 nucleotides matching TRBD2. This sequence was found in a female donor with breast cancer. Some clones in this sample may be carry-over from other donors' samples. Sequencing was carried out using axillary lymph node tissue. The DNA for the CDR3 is TGCGCCAGCAGCTTGGTCGCGGGAGTGGGTTCCTACGAGCAGTACTTC. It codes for CASSLVAGVGSYEQYF.